This entry is about one T cell receptor beta chain. The data belong to a study of blood T cell repertoires in COVID-19. Study overall: From the United States, Italy and Spain came samples of acute and convalescent COVID-19.

The CDR3 covers 14 residues. Germline CDR1 reads SGHNT; CDR2 reads YYREEE (reference sequence). V lost 4 bases and J 4 bases, leaving 11 bases between the germline ends. Clones were read by immunoSEQ multiplex PCR, and TCRdb kept only the in-frame ones, dropping some. Of 25,000 to 40,000 clones in the sample, 91% were seen once. This TCR derives from a human donor in a cohort sampled during active COVID-19. The chain carries TRBV5-4 and TRBJ2-2, with D perhaps TRBD2 (6 bases). Sequencing was performed on peripheral blood. As DNA, the CDR3 is TGTGCCAGCAGCAGACTAGATACCACCGGGGAGCTGTTTTTT. Translating gives CASSRLDTTGELFF.